One sample yielded the 5 T cell receptor beta chains listed below, sequenced in a study of cytomegalovirus exposure and HLA in healthy donors. The study ran its PCR with 60 Vbeta and 13 Jbeta primers. Method: immunoSEQ multiplex PCR; TCRdb's copy keeps in-frame clones and lacks some. The sample records about 110,000 clones, about 80% being singletons. Sequenced material: PBMCs. Source of these receptors: a woman between 50 and 59 years old in good health and CMV-seropositive.

To note about this clone: At one end, the junction sequence differs from germline, possibly due to a read error. V gene TRBV7-2 combines with J gene TRBJ2-2, with TRBD1 as a possible D gene (6 bases). This CDR3 spans 15 amino acids. Germline values: CDR1 SGHTA, CDR2 FQGNSA. CDR3 residues: CASRLGGANTGELFF. In DNA form, the CDR3 reads TGTGCCAGCAGATTAGGGGGAGCCAACACCGGGGAGCTGTTTTTT.

This clone showed up just a few times. V is TRBV14 and J is TRBJ2-7, with D possibly matching TRBD1 (5 bases). From germline, CDR1 is SGHDN and CDR2 FVKESK. CDR3 size: 15 residues. The V gene lost 4 bases and the J gene lost 5 bases, with 18 bases spanning the gap. CDR3 nucleotides: TGTGCCAGCAGCCTAGGGGCAGTCGGGCCCCACGAGCAGTACTTC. Residues: CASSLGAVGPHEQYF.

This clone was counted only a few times. The CDR3 sequence: CASSLASAGTGNYGYTF. The CDR3 DNA reads as TGTGCCAGCAGCTTAGCGTCCGCCGGGACAGGGAACTATGGCTACACCTTC. The chain links TRBV7-9 to TRBJ1-2; TRBD1 matches at 9 bases. V was pared by 0 bases and J by 2 bases, with 7 bases of the junction left unmatched. This CDR3 has 17 amino acids. CDR1 and CDR2 from the germline V gene are SEHNR and FQNEAQ (reference sequence).

The genes are TRBV6-4 and TRBJ2-3; TRBD2 might be the D (7 bases). CDR1 MRHNA and CDR2 SNTAGT come from the germline V gene. V was shortened by 3 bases and J by 5 bases, with 12 bases between the two germline ends. This CDR3 contains 14 residues. This CDR3 is CASSERGGEDTQYF. The CDR3 DNA follows: TGTGCCAGCAGTGAGAGGGGGGGGGAAGATACGCAGTATTTT.

The chain links TRBV7-2 to TRBJ1-6, with D possibly TRBD1 on 5 matching bases. The CDR3 consists of 12 residues. The germline V gene has CDR1 SGHTA and CDR2 FQGNSA. V lost 5 bases to trimming and J lost 13 bases, with 12 bases between them. The CDR3 bases are TGTGCCAGCAGCCAGGGATTGTCTCCCCTCCACTTT. It yields the protein CASSQGLSPLHF.